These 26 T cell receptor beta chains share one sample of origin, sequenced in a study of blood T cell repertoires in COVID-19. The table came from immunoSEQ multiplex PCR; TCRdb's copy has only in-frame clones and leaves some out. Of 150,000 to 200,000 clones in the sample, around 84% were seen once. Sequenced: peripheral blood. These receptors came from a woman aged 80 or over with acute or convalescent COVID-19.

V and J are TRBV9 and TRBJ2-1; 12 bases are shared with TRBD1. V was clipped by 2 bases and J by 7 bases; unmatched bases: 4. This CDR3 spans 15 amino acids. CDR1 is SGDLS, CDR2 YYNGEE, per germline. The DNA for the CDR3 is TGTGCCAGCAGCGTGGGGACAGGGGGCGGGAATGAGCAGTTCTTC. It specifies CASSVGTGGGNEQFF.

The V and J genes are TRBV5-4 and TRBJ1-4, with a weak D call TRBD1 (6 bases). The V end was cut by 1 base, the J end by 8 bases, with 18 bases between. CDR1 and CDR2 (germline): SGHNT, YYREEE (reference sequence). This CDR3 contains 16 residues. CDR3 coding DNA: TGTGCCAGCAGCTTGTTCGCGACAGGCTTCGACGAAAAACTGTTTTTT. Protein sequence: CASSLFATGFDEKLFF.

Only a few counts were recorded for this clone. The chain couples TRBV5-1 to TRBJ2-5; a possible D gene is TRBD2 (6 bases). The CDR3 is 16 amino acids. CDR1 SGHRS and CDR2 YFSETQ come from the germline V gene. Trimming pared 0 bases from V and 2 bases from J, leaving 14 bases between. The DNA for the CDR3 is TGCGCCAGCAGCTTGGAGGAGGGCCGAGGACAAGAGACCCAGTACTTC. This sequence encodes CASSLEEGRGQETQYF.

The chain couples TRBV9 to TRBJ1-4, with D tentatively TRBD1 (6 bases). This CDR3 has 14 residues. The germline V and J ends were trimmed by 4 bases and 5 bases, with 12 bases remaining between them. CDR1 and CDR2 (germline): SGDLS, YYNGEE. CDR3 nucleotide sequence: TGTGCCAGCAGCCCTACAGGGATAAATGAAAAACTGTTTTTT. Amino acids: CASSPTGINEKLFF.

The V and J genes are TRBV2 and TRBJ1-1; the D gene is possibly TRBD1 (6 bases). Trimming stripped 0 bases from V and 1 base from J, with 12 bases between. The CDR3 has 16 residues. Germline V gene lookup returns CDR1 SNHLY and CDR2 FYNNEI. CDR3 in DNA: TGTGCCAGCAGTGAAGCGCTAGGGGGGGCGAACACTGAAGCTTTCTTT. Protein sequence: CASSEALGGANTEAFF.

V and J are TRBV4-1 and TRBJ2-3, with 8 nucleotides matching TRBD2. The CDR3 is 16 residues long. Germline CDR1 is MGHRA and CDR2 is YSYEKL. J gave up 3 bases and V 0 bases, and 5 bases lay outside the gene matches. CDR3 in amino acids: CASSQEWSGGTDTQYF. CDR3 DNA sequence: TGCGCCAGCAGCCAAGAATGGAGCGGGGGAACAGATACGCAGTATTTT.

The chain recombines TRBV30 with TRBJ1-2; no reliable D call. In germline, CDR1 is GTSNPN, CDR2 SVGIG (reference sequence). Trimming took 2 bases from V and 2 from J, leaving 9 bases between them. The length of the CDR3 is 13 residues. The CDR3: CAWSRGENYGYTF. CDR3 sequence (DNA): TGTGCCTGGAGTCGGGGAGAGAACTATGGCTACACCTTC.

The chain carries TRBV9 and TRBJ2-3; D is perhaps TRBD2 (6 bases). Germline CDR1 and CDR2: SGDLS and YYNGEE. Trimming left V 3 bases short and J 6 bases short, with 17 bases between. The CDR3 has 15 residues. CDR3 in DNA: TGTGCCAGCAGCGGAGGACTAATCGGATCGGATACGCAGTATTTT. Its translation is CASSGGLIGSDTQYF.

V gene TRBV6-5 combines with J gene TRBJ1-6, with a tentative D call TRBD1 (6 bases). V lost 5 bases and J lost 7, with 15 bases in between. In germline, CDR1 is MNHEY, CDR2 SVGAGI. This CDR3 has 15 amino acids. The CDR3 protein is CASSIGQPPNSPLHF. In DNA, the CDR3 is TGTGCCAGCAGTATAGGACAGCCCCCCAATTCACCCCTCCACTTT.

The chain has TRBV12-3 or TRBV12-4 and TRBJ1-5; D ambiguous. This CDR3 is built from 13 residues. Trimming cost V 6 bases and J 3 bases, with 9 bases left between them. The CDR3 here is CASSRGFNQPQHF. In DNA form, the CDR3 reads TGTGCCAGCAGCCGGGGTTTCAATCAGCCCCAGCATTTT.

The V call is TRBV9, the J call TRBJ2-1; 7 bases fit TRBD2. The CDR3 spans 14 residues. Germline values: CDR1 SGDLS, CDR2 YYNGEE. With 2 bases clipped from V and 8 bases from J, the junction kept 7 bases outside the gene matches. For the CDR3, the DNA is TGTGCCAGCAGCGTCGGGACTACCTCCCATGAGCAGTTCTTC. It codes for CASSVGTTSHEQFF.

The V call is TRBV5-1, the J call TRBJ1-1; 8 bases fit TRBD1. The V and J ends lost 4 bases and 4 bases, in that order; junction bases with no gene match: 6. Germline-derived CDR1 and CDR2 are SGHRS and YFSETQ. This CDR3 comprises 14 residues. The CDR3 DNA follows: TGCGCCAGCAGCCCCACAGGGGGGGGCACTGAAGCTTTCTTT. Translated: CASSPTGGGTEAFF.

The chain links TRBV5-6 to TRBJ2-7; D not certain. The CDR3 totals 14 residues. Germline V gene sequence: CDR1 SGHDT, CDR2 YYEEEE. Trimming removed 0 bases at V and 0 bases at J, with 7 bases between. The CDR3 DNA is TGTGCCAGCAGCTTGGCCCTTCGCTCCTACGAGCAGTACTTC. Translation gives CASSLALRSYEQYF.

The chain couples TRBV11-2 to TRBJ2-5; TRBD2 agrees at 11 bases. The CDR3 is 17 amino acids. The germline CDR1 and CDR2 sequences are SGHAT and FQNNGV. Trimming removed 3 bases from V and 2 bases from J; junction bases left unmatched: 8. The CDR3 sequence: CASSFTSGGSWQETQYF. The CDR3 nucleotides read TGTGCCAGCAGCTTTACTAGCGGGGGCAGTTGGCAAGAGACCCAGTACTTC.

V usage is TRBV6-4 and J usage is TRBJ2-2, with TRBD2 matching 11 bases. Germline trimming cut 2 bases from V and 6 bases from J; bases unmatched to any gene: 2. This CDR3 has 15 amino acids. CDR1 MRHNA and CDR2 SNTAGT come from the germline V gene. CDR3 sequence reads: CASSDALAGAGELFF. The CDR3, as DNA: TGTGCCAGCAGTGACGCACTAGCGGGAGCCGGGGAGCTGTTTTTT.

The CDR3 here is CASSLLGLAESYEQYF. CDR3 bases: TGTGCCAGCAGTTTGTTAGGACTAGCGGAGTCCTACGAGCAGTACTTC. The chain carries TRBV27 and TRBJ2-7; TRBD2 agrees at 10 bases. J gave up 1 base and V 3 bases, and 6 bases lay outside the gene matches. The CDR3 length is 16 residues. Per germline, CDR1 MNHEY and CDR2 SMNVEV (reference sequence).

CDR3 nucleotide sequence: TGTGCCAGCAGTTACTTGGGACTAGCGGGAGCTGGGGAGCTGTTTTTT. Translating gives CASSYLGLAGAGELFF. The chain uses TRBV6-5 and TRBJ2-2; 14 positions agree with TRBD2. Germline loops: CDR1 MNHEY, CDR2 SVGAGI. Trimming at V came to 1 base and at J to 8 bases, leaving 3 bases not matched to a gene. The CDR3 covers 16 residues.

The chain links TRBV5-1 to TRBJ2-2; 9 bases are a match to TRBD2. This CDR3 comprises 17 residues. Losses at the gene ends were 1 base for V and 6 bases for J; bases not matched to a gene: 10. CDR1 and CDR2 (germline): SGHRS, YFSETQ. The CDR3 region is CASSLSGPSGRSGELFF. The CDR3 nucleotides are TGCGCCAGCAGCTTGTCTGGTCCCAGCGGGAGGTCCGGGGAGCTGTTTTTT.

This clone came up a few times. CDR3 residues: CASSLEGSSYNSPLHF. The CDR3 DNA reads TGTGCCAGCAGCTTAGAAGGGAGTTCCTATAATTCACCCCTCCACTTT. The chain joins TRBV7-8 to TRBJ1-6; D remains ambiguous. Per germline, CDR1 SGHVS and CDR2 FQNEAQ. CDR3 size: 16 residues. Trimming left V 1 base short and J 1 base short, with 8 bases between.

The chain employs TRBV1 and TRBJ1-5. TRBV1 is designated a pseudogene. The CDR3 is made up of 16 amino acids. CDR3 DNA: TGCACCAGCAGCCAAGATCTAAGACTCAACAATCAGCCCCAGCATTTT. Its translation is CTSSQDLRLNNQPQHF.

This CDR3 is CASSATSVPSTDTQYF. The CDR3, as DNA: TGTGCCAGCAGCGCTACTAGCGTTCCGAGCACAGATACGCAGTATTTT. The J gene is TRBJ2-3, the V gene TRBV7-3, with TRBD2 matching over 7 bases. The CDR3 totals 16 residues. Germline CDR1 and CDR2: SGHTA and FQGTGA. With 5 bases clipped from V and 0 bases from J, the junction kept 8 bases outside the gene matches. Based on the CDR3 plus reference TRBV7-3 and TRBJ2-3, the full variable domain is GAGVSQTPSNKVTEKGKYVELRCDPISGHTALYWYRQSLGQGPEFLIYFQGTGAADDSGLPNDRFFAVRPEGSVSTLKIQRTERGDSAVYLCASSATSVPSTDTQYFGPGTRLTVL.

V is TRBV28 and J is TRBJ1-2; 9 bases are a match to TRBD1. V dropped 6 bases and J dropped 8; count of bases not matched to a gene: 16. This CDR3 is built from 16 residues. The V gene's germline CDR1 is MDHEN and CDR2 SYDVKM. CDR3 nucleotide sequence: TGTGCCAGCAGCCCGGGGGCCGGGACAGGGATTGAAGGCTACACCTTC. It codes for CASSPGAGTGIEGYTF.

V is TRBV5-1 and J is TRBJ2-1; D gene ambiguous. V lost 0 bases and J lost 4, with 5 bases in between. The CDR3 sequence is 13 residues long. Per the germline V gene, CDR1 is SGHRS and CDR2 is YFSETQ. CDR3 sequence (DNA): TGCGCCAGCAGCTTGGCGGTGTACAATGAGCAGTTCTTC. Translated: CASSLAVYNEQFF.

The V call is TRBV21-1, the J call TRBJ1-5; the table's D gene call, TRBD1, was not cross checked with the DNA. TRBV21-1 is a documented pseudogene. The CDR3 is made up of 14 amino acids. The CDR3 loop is CASSKQGPPQAQHF. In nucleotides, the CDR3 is TGTGCCAGCAGCAAACAGGGGCCCCCGCAGGCCCAGCATTTT.

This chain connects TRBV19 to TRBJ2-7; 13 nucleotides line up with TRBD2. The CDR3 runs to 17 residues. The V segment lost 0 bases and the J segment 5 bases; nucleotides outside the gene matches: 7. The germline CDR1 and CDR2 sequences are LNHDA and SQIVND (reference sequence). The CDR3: CASSIEGLAGVWDEQYF. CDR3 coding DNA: TGTGCCAGTAGTATAGAAGGACTAGCGGGAGTGTGGGACGAGCAGTACTTC.

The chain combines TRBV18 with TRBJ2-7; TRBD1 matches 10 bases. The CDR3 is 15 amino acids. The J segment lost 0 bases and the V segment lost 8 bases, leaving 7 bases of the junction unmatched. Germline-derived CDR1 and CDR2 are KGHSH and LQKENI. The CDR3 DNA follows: TGTGCCAGCACAAAGGACAGGGGGGACTCCTACGAGCAGTACTTC. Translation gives CASTKDRGDSYEQYF.